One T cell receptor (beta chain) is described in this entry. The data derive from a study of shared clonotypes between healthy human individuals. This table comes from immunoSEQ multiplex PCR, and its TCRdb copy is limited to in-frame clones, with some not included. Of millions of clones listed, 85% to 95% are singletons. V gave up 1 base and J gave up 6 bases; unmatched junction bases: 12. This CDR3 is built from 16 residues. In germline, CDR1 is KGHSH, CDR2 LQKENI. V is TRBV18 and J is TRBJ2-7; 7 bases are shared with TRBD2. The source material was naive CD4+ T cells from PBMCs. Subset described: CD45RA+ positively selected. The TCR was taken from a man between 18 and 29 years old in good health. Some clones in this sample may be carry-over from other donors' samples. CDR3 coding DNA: TGTGCCAGCTCACCACTCGGGACTAATCCCTCGGGCGAGCAGTACTTC. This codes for CASSPLGTNPSGEQYF.